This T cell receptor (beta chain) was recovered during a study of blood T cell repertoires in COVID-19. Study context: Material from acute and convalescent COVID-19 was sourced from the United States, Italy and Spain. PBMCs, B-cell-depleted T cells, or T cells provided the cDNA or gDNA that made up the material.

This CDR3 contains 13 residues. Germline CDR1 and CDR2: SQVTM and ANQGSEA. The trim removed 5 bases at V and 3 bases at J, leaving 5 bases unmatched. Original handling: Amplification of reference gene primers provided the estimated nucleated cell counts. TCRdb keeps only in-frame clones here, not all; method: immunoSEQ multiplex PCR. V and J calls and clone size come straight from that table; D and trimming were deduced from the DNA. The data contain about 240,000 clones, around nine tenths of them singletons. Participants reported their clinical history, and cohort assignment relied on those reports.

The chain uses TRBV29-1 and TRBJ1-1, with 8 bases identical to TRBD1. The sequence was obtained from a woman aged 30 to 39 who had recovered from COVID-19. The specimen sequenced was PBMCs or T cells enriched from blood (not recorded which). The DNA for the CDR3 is TGCAGCGTTCGTACAGGGGGGGACACTGAAGCTTTCTTT. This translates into CSVRTGGDTEAFF.